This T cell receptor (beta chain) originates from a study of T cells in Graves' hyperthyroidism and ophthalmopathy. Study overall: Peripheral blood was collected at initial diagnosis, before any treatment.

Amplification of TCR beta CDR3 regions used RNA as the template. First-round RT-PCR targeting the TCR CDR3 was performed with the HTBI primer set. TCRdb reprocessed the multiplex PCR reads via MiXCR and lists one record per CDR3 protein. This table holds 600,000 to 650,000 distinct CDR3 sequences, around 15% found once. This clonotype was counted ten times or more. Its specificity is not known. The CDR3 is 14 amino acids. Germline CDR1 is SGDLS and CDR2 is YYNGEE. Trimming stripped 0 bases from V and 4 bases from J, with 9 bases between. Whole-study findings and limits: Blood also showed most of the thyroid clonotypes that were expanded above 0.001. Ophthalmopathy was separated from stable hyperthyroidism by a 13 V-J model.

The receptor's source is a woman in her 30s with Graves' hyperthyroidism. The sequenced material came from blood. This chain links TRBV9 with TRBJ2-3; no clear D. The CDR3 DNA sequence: TGTGCCAGCAGCGTAGAGTCGCGATCAGATACGCAGTATTTT. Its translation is CASSVESRSDTQYF.